One and the same sample provided the 8 T cell receptor beta chains below, sequenced in a study of shared clonotypes between healthy human individuals. Measured with immunoSEQ multiplex PCR; TCRdb has only the in-frame clones, and not every one. The sample carries over 400,000 clones, 90% to 97% recorded once. The sequencing sample was made of naive CD4+ T cells sorted from blood. Subset: CD45RA+ positively selected. These receptors were obtained from a woman aged 25 to 39 in good health.

The gene calls are TRBV6-1 and TRBJ2-1, with 10 bases lining up with TRBD2. The J segment lost 7 bases and the V segment lost 4 bases, leaving 13 bases of the junction unmatched. Germline V gene sequence: CDR1 MNHNS, CDR2 SASEGT. The CDR3 covers 17 residues. The CDR3 spells CASSGTSGTISGNEQFF. The CDR3 DNA sequence: TGTGCCAGCAGTGGAACTAGCGGGACTATTAGTGGGAATGAGCAGTTCTTC.

This chain links TRBV27 with TRBJ2-2; no definite D call. Germline loops: CDR1 MNHEY, CDR2 SMNVEV (reference sequence). V lost 7 bases, J lost 1 base, and 7 bases lay in between. CDR3 length equals 13 residues. In DNA, the CDR3 is TGTGCCAGCAAAGAGCGGAACACCGGGGAGCTGTTTTTT. As protein: CASKERNTGELFF.

Turning to this clone: Compared with germline, one end of the junction differs, possibly owing to a read error. The J gene is TRBJ1-1, the V gene TRBV19, with unresolved D. CDR3 size: 13 residues. Germline V gives CDR1 LNHDA, CDR2 SQIVND (reference sequence). Written as DNA, the CDR3 is TGTGCCAGTCTGGACTTGAGGAACACTAAAGCTTTCTTT. Protein product: CASLDLRNTKAFF.

The count of this clone is one. The CDR3 sequence: CASSYDSTLNTIYF. The CDR3 DNA follows: TGTGCCAGCAGTTACGACTCGACGCTCAACACCATATATTTT. The V call is TRBV6-6, the J call TRBJ1-3; no clear D gene. CDR1 MNHNY and CDR2 SVGAGI come from the germline V gene (reference sequence). The CDR3 is made up of 14 amino acids. The V end was cut by 2 bases, the J end by 7 bases, with 12 bases between.

CDR3 loop: CASSPASYEQYF. The CDR3 DNA follows: TGCGCCAGCAGCCCCGCATCCTACGAGCAGTACTTC. The chain recombines TRBV5-1 with TRBJ2-7; D not certain. CDR1 and CDR2 (germline): SGHRS, YFSETQ. Trimming cost V 4 bases and J 1 base, with 6 bases left between them. There are 12 residues in the CDR3.

The chain joins TRBV2 to TRBJ1-5; weak D call: TRBD1 (6 bases). Trimming shortened V by 4 bases and J by 0 bases, and 10 bases separated the two germline ends. Looked up from germline, CDR1 is SNHLY and CDR2 is FYNNEI. The CDR3 runs 15 residues. This CDR3 reads CASSGTEYSNQPQHF. CDR3 in DNA: TGTGCCAGCAGTGGGACAGAATATAGCAATCAGCCCCAGCATTTT.

This chain joins TRBV19 and TRBJ1-2, with D possibly TRBD1 on 6 matching bases. V was pared by 4 bases and J by 8 bases, with 17 bases between. Germline assignment: CDR1 LNHDA and CDR2 SQIVND (reference sequence). This CDR3 region has 14 residues. The CDR3 coding sequence is TGTGCCAGTAGTAGCACAGGGAACCCTGGAGGCTACACCTTC. It yields the protein CASSSTGNPGGYTF.

This sequence joins TRBV5-1 and TRBJ1-3; 11 bases align to TRBD1. Germline CDR1 is SGHRS and CDR2 is YFSETQ. With V trimmed by 3 bases and J by 7 bases, 3 bases remained unmatched. CDR3 length equals 14 residues. The CDR3 loop reads CASSSGQGANTIYF. The CDR3 bases are TGCGCCAGCAGCTCAGGACAGGGGGCGAACACCATATATTTT.